The T cell receptor beta chain under discussion was sequenced for a study of beta chain features in type 1 diabetes. Regarding the study as a whole: VDJ junctions from type 1 diabetes patients carried fewer insertions and larger deletions.

The sequenced template was cDNA made from the entire isolated RNA. Repertoires were generated with immunoSEQ multiplex PCR, while TCRdb's copy carries only in-frame clones and drops some. The data show 130,000 or so clones, with over 8% seen just once and less than 0.85% held by the top ten. This clone has a single count. What it binds is not known. Germline assignment: CDR1 ENHRY and CDR2 SYGVKD. The V and J ends lost 8 bases and 5 bases, in that order; junction bases with no gene match: 8. The CDR3 has 13 residues. The chain links TRBV10-3 to TRBJ1-1; 7 nucleotides match TRBD1. Source material: central memory CD4+ T cells from blood. The origin of this receptor is a woman between 40 and 50 years old in good health. CDR3 DNA sequence: TGTGCCATCGGATGGACAGGAAGGACTGAAGCTTTCTTT. It encodes CAIGWTGRTEAFF.